Sequencing of this T cell receptor (beta chain) was carried out in a study of regulatory T cells in long-lasting Graves disease (dated by TCRdb to 2020 to 2023). The study in broad terms: To count as having persistent Graves' disease, a patient had to have received antithyroid drug treatment for over 5 years with TSH receptor autoantibodies remaining persistently positive. TCR sequencing covered around 13 persistent and about 20 newly diagnosed Graves' disease patients, some 35 samples in total. The study took place in China and was registered as a clinical trial. Persistent Graves' disease patients were compared with newly diagnosed Graves' disease patients by peripheral blood TCR sequencing and RNA sequencing. Persistent Graves' disease patients in the clinical cohort had taken antithyroid drugs for around 10 years on average.

What the time point label conveys for this sample: persistent/refractory GD, antithyroid drugs over 5 years with positive TRAb. For both TCR sequencing and RNA sequencing, RNA was extracted from PBMCs using TRIzol. Graves' disease was diagnosed according to American Thyroid Association guidelines. Recruitment of patients was carried out at an endocrinology department in Xi'an, China. Each patient gave approximately 10 milliliters of peripheral blood, collected in an EDTA anticoagulant tube. PBMCs were isolated by Ficoll Paque Plus density gradient separation without further T cell sorting. An Agilent 2100 Bioanalyzer and agarose gel were used to check RNA quality, while a NanoDrop 2000 measured RNA concentration. Receptor amplification or capture employed multiplex PCR. Sequencing was carried out with an Illumina HiSeq 4000. TCR beta libraries were built with iRepertoire HTBI primers and Arm-PCR amplification of CDR3 regions. Before sequencing, the PCR products went through gel purification. The published analysis was carried out like this. Gene usage analysis of CDR3 amino acid clonotypes relied on the 60 or so TRBV and about 15 TRBJ segments identified across samples. COPE and FqMerger were used to merge filtered high-quality paired reads into contigs. BLAST was used to align contigs to IMGT TRBV, TRBD and TRBJ reference genes, with CDR3 defined following IMGT. Highly expanded clones were defined as clonotypes with a frequency above 0.1%. Shannon entropy served as the measure of repertoire diversity, while the Gini coefficient captured V-J evenness. Clonotypes shared by more than one individual were considered public. The public reads were quality trimmed at Q25 with fastp and then assembled into clones with MiXCR by TCRdb, keeping productive beta chains. One record per CDR3 amino acid sequence lists the most common genes and DNA. These V and J calls rely on TCRdb rather than the paper's analysis. This sample has almost 350,000 distinct CDR3 sequences in its table, and around a fifth of those were observed once. The ten largest clones add up to about 29% of the sample.

V is clipped by 5 bases and J by 0 bases, and the sequence between their germline boundaries is 11 bases long. Inclusive of the bounding cysteine and phenylalanine, the CDR3 is 15 residues long. Here the CDR3 DNA is all that survives: 45 bases in frame from base 1. CDR1 MDHEN and CDR2 SYDVKM are derived from the germline V gene. Of note for this clonotype: No cognate antigen has been identified for it. No much larger clonotype is one base removed from it; base qualities were not supplied.

The study at large found these results: A larger number of public clonotypes was shared among persistent patients (more than 2,500) than among newly diagnosed patients (roughly 970). Only peripheral blood was studied, because thyroid tissue, the primary lesion, was inaccessible. Persistent disease showed preferential use of TRBV28, TRBJ1-2 and TRBJ2-5, whereas newly diagnosed disease favored TRBV20-1 and TRBJ2-1. Sequencing and analysis were limited to the TCR beta chain. As a limitation, the authors acknowledged that the small sample size may reduce accuracy. Lower TCR Shannon entropy and fewer highly expanded clones were observed in persistent Graves' disease patients than in newly diagnosed patients, which suggested clonal expansion.

The rearrangement joined TRBV28 to TRBJ2-4; the D gene lacks a confident call. The receptor was derived from a female donor with Graves disease. Sequenced material: peripheral blood mononuclear cells (PBMCs), taken when the disease was refractory, from a patient treated with antithyroid drugs. The CDR3 protein is CASSPLALAKNIQYF. The sequenced DNA: TGTGCCAGCAGTCCCCTGGCATTAGCCAAAAACATTCAGTACTTC.